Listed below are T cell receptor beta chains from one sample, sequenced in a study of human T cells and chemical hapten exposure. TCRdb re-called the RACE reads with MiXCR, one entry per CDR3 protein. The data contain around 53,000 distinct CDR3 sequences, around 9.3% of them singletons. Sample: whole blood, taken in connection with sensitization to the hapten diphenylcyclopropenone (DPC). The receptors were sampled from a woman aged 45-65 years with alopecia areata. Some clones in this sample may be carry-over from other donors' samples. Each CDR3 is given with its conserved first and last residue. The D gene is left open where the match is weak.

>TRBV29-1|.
CSVRDPTGDGYTF
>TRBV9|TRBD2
CASSPGLAGETQYF
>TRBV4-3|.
CASSQDWGGIYGYTF
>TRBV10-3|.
CAISESTGKNTEAFF
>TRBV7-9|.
CASSLSSRALRGANVLTF
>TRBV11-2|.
CASSPTVNTEAFF
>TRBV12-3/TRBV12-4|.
CASSLGRMDAEAFF
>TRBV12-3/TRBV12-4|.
CASSLGATTEAFF
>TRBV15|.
CATSRATGTGTEAFF
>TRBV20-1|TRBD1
CSARSGQMNTEAFF
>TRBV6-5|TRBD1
CASSYSGQGGTEAFF